Presented here are 7 T cell receptor beta chains from one specimen sequenced in a study of cytomegalovirus exposure and HLA in healthy donors. The PCR made use of 60 Vbeta and 13 Jbeta primers. Measured with immunoSEQ multiplex PCR; TCRdb has only the in-frame clones, and not every one. The sample carries about 160,000 clones, approximately 74% recorded once. Material: PBMCs. These TCRs come from a woman in her twenties or thirties in good health and CMV-seronegative.

This clone was seen a single time. The rearrangement uses TRBV10-3 and TRBJ2-7; 7 bases agree with TRBD2. The CDR3 loop spans 13 amino acids. The V segment lost 4 bases and the J segment 4 bases; nucleotides outside the gene matches: 4. Germline loops: CDR1 ENHRY, CDR2 SYGVKD. The CDR3 loop is CAISVGEGYEQYF. The CDR3 DNA follows: TGTGCCATCAGTGTTGGGGAGGGATACGAGCAGTACTTC.

The table lists this clone with a count of one. The chain is built from TRBV5-1 and TRBJ2-1, with 8 nucleotides matching TRBD2. Trimming at V came to 4 bases and at J to 2 bases, leaving 8 bases not matched to a gene. This CDR3 is built from 16 residues. CDR1 SGHRS and CDR2 YFSETQ come from the germline V gene. The CDR3 region is CASSMQATSAYNEQFF. In nucleotides, the CDR3 is TGCGCCAGCAGCATGCAGGCGACTAGCGCCTACAATGAGCAGTTCTTC.

This clone was found a few times. The chain links TRBV6-5 to TRBJ2-5, with D possibly being TRBD2 (5 bases). The V end was cut by 7 bases, the J end by 2 bases, with 11 bases between. This CDR3 has 13 residues. Germline V lookup: CDR1 MNHEY, CDR2 SVGAGI. DNA for the CDR3: TGTGCCAGCACGTCCGGGATACAAGAGACCCAGTACTTC. As protein: CASTSGIQETQYF.

The chain carries TRBV6-1 and TRBJ1-3; D uncertain. CDR3 length equals 14 residues. Germline V CDR1 and CDR2: MNHNS, SASEGT. The V end lost 0 bases, the J end lost 7 bases, and 10 bases lay between the germline ends. The CDR3 DNA is TGTGCCAGCAGTGAAGCCCTAACGGGGAACACCATATATTTT. This translates into CASSEALTGNTIYF.

The V and J genes are TRBV29-1 and TRBJ1-5; 11 positions match TRBD1. The J segment lost 4 bases and the V segment lost 5 bases, leaving 4 bases of the junction unmatched. The CDR3 has 14 amino acids. Germline loops: CDR1 SQVTM, CDR2 ANQGSEA. The CDR3 DNA reads as TGCAGCGTTCGGACAGGGGGCATTAATCAGCCCCAGCATTTT. Translation: CSVRTGGINQPQHF.

Written as DNA, the CDR3 is TGTGCCAGCAGCGTAAACCCGGGGGAGGGGTACGAGCAGTACTTC. Amino acids: CASSVNPGEGYEQYF. V gene TRBV9 combines with J gene TRBJ2-7; 7 bases line up with TRBD2. The J segment lost 4 bases and the V segment lost 1 base, leaving 8 bases of the junction unmatched. The germline gives CDR1 SGDLS, CDR2 YYNGEE. The CDR3 is made up of 15 amino acids. The whole variable domain, filled in from reference TRBV9 and TRBJ2-7, reads DSGVTQTPKHLITATGQRVTLRCSPRSGDLSVYWYQQSLDQGLQFLIQYYNGEERAKGNILERFSAQQFPDLHSELNLSSLELGDSALYFCASSVNPGEGYEQYFGPGTRLTVT.

The J gene is TRBJ2-7, the V gene TRBV28; 9 bases line up with TRBD2. This CDR3 is built from 18 residues. CDR1 MDHEN and CDR2 SYDVKM come from the germline V gene. The junction had 17 bases not matched to a gene; V was cut back by 6 bases and J by 2 bases. CDR3 loop: CASSLPSYAGGQPYEQYF. CDR3 nucleotides: TGTGCCAGCAGCCTTCCGTCCTACGCGGGAGGGCAACCCTACGAGCAGTACTTC. Drawing the rest from reference TRBV28 and TRBJ2-7, the complete variable domain is DVKVTQSSRYLVKRTGEKVFLECVQDMDHENMFWYRQDPGLGLRLIYFSYDVKMKEKGDIPEGYSVSREKKERFSLILESASTNQTSMYLCASSLPSYAGGQPYEQYFGPGTRLTVT.